This note documents a single T cell receptor beta chain sequence. The antigen it binds to is not known. Per-base quality was not reported, and no clone a single base away is much larger than it. The entry originates in a study of blood T cell repertoires in COVID-19 (dated by TCRdb to 2018 to 2021). Some background on the complete study: Samples from collaborators originated in the United States, Italy and Spain and spanned both the acute and convalescent phases of COVID-19. The prospective study material was composed of cDNA or gDNA derived from T cells, B-cell-depleted T cells, or PBMCs. Subjects who had been exposed to COVID-19, were actively infected with it, or had recovered from it provided the deeply sampled blood TCRbeta repertoires that made up the dataset. The repertoires were made available in a free public database intended to serve as a resource for research on the immune response to SARS-CoV-2. The samples were drawn from two sources: the first 160 participants of the ongoing ImmuneRACE study, and about 1,300 subjects contributed by 6 global collaborators. Nearly every sample came with metadata listing a de-identified subject ID, COVID-19 status, age in years and sex. HLA class I and class II types, where available, came from metadata supplied by the sample provider rather than from assay-based typing.

What the work shows at the level of the full study, not this receptor alone: Clinical and demographic metadata were provided uncurated, with the amount varying by source and participant.

The immunoSEQ Assay, a bias-controlled multiplex PCR, was used to amplify TCRbeta CDR3 regions from genomic DNA. The authors' pipeline ran thus. Within the assay, amplification of reference gene primers was used to estimate how many nucleated cells each sample contained. Sequence reads were collapsed and filtered to measure the absolute abundance of every unique TCRbeta CDR3 rearrangement. Productive Simpson clonality was computed per sample as the square root of Simpson's diversity index over productive rearrangements. TCRdb took this table from immuneACCESS and kept in-frame rearrangements with V and J called. Such tables lack part of the clones; where checked against another copy, unresolved V genes explain under half of the gap, and the rest is unexplained. D and trimming come from the DNA, and the V and J calls and clone size come from that table. The sample table shows approximately 170,000 clones, and 65% to 85% are seen once. Jointly, the top ten make up about a tenth of the sample.

Whole blood was collected in K2EDTA tubes by collaborating institutions according to the institutions' own protocols. For TCRbeta analysis, collaborators shipped samples in one of three forms: frozen whole blood, isolated PBMCs, or DNA extracted from either of those sample types. The sequence came from a man aged 65 to 79 with active or convalescent COVID-19. Sequenced sample: peripheral blood.

For the CDR3, the sequence is CASSAGQGLYGYTF. In nucleotide form, the sequence is TGTGCCAGCAGTGCGGGACAGGGGCTCTATGGCTACACCTTC. The chain joins TRBV25-1 to TRBJ1-2; 10 middle bases align to TRBD1. The CDR3 covers 14 residues, taking in both the cysteine and the phenylalanine. The CDR3 DNA has 42 bases and is translated from base 1. Trimming takes 4 bases off V and 4 bases off J; junction bases not matched to a gene: 3. The germline V gene yields MGHDK for CDR1 and SYGVNS for CDR2.